The clone carrying this TCR beta chain was recorded only once. This sample was taken from a study of blood T cell repertoires in COVID-19. Study background: Sites in the United States, Italy and Spain provided acute and convalescent COVID-19 samples.

In the original analysis: Scientists estimated how many nucleated cells there were by amplifying reference gene primers. TCRdb's table, derived via immunoSEQ multiplex PCR, lists solely in-frame clones and lacks some. V, J and clone size derive from that table, while D and trimming were established from the DNA sequence. Of about 160,000 clones listed, around 82% are singletons. Sequenced: peripheral blood. The TCR was taken from a woman aged 40 to 50 with COVID-19, enrolled during active disease.

CDR3 region: CSVCGRDTGELFF. For the CDR3, the DNA is TGCAGCGTTTGCGGGCGGGACACCGGGGAGCTGTTTTTT. The chain recombines TRBV29-1 with TRBJ2-2; D might be TRBD2 (5 bases). V lost 5 bases, J lost 3 bases, and 10 bases lay in between. Germline CDR1 is SQVTM and CDR2 is ANQGSEA. The CDR3 runs to 13 residues.